Shown below are 30 T cell receptor beta chains from a single sample sequenced in a study of monozygotic twins with inflammatory bowel disease. From the 5' RACE reads, TCRdb lists one entry per CDR3 protein and no DNA. The specimen's table records approximately 400,000 distinct CDR3 sequences. The sample taken for sequencing was blood. Receptors originate from a human donor with ulcerative colitis or Crohn's disease, or a healthy co-twin of an affected twin (not recorded which).

The chain links TRBV28 to TRBJ1-5; TCRdb's assignment of TRBD1 cannot be checked, as there is no DNA. The germline V gene has CDR1 MDHEN and CDR2 SYDVKM. The CDR3 runs to 20 residues. The CDR3 loop reads CASSLGVVRGQGLRNQPQHF. Together with reference TRBV28 and TRBJ1-5, the CDR3 gives the full variable domain: DVKVTQSSRYLVKRTGEKVFLECVQDMDHENMFWYRQDPGLGLRLIYFSYDVKMKEKGDIPEGYSVSREKKERFSLILESASTNQTSMYLCASSLGVVRGQGLRNQPQHFGDGTRLSIL.

V gene TRBV27 combines with J gene TRBJ2-7; there is no DNA to check the TCRdb D call of TRBD1. This CDR3 has 15 residues. CDR1 MNHEY and CDR2 SMNVEV come from the germline V gene (reference sequence). The CDR3 spells CASSSLGGSSYEQYF.

The chain's CDR3 is CASSLAGQGFYEQYF. The rearrangement joins TRBV7-2 to TRBJ2-7; the D call of TRBD1 rests on TCRdb alone, since no DNA is present to check it. The germline CDR1 and CDR2 sequences are SGHTA and FQGNSA. The CDR3 is made up of 15 amino acids.

This CDR3 reads CASSQALAGLYNEQFF. This chain connects TRBV4-2 to TRBJ2-1; TCRdb reports TRBD2, a call that lacks DNA to check it against. The germline gives CDR1 LGHNA, CDR2 YNFKEQ. The CDR3 has 16 amino acids.

The chain recombines TRBV7-2 with TRBJ2-3; TCRdb outputs TRBD1, but without DNA this stays unchecked. Germline V lookup: CDR1 SGHTA, CDR2 FQGNSA. The CDR3 contains 14 residues. The CDR3: CASSSLGNTDTQYF.

The rearrangement links TRBV7-2 to TRBJ2-7. Germline V gene data show CDR1 as SGHTA and CDR2 as FQGNSA. CDR3 size: 15 residues. The CDR3 sequence: CASSLANRLVYEQYF.

The rearrangement links TRBV24-1 to TRBJ2-1; with no DNA, the TCRdb D assignment of TRBD1 cannot be verified. The CDR3 is 16 amino acids. Germline CDR1 KGHDR, CDR2 SFDVKD. CDR3: CATSDPNRESYNEQFF.

The V and J genes are TRBV24-1 and TRBJ2-1; TCRdb gives TRBD2 as the D gene, but with no DNA this cannot be confirmed. Germline V gene lookup returns CDR1 KGHDR and CDR2 SFDVKD. CDR3 length: 13 residues. This chain's CDR3 is CATTVEGYNEQFF.

The chain uses TRBV7-8 and TRBJ1-1; TCRdb indicates TRBD1, and absent DNA this call remains unverified. Germline CDR1 reads SGHVS; CDR2 reads FQNEAQ. There are 12 residues in the CDR3. CDR3: CASSLERDGAFF.

The rearrangement links TRBV5-1 to TRBJ1-1. CDR1 and CDR2 (germline): SGHRS, YFSETQ. The CDR3 length is 15 residues. The CDR3 loop reads CASRPHEAGNTEAFF.

CDR3 residues: CASLHRGNTEAFF. The chain employs TRBV3-1 and TRBJ1-1. Germline V CDR1 and CDR2: LGHDT, YNNKEL (reference sequence). This CDR3 region has 13 residues.

The chain uses TRBV14 and TRBJ1-2; the D call of TRBD1 rests on TCRdb alone, since no DNA is present to check it. Germline CDR1 SGHDN, CDR2 FVKESK. There are 14 residues in the CDR3. This CDR3 is CASSQGERIYGYTF.

The chain employs TRBV4-1 and TRBJ1-5; there is no DNA to check the TCRdb D call of TRBD1. CDR3 length: 19 amino acids. Germline V gene sequence: CDR1 MGHRA, CDR2 YSYEKL. Here the CDR3 reads CASSQVPSTGQGRPGPQHF.

The rearrangement joins TRBV20-1 to TRBJ1-5; TCRdb's assignment of TRBD1 cannot be checked, as there is no DNA. CDR3 length equals 15 residues. CDR1 is DFQATT, CDR2 SNEGSKA, per germline (reference sequence). The CDR3 loop is CSASGQGEENQPQHF.

The chain uses TRBV2 and TRBJ2-3. CDR3 length equals 13 residues. Germline-derived CDR1 and CDR2 are SNHLY and FYNNEI. This CDR3 reads CASSDEATDTQYF.

The chain recombines TRBV20-1 with TRBJ1-1. This CDR3 has 13 residues. CDR1 and CDR2 (germline): DFQATT, SNEGSKA (reference sequence). CDR3 sequence: CSARGPAGTEAFF.

This rearrangement joins TRBV7-2 to TRBJ2-7; TCRdb gives TRBD2 as the D gene, but with no DNA this cannot be confirmed. CDR3 length equals 15 residues. Germline CDR1 is SGHTA and CDR2 is FQGNSA. CDR3 in amino acids: CASSLGGGPFYEQYF.

The gene calls are TRBV30 and TRBJ1-4. This CDR3 is 17 amino acids long. Germline V gene sequence: CDR1 GTSNPN, CDR2 SVGIG (reference sequence). CDR3 in amino acids: CAWSQGRGVVVDEKLFF.

V gene TRBV14 combines with J gene TRBJ2-7; the TRBD1 assignment by TCRdb is unverifiable without DNA. CDR1 and CDR2 from the germline V gene are SGHDN and FVKESK. CDR3 length: 15 residues. CDR3 protein: CASSQERDRGQPQYF.

The rearrangement links TRBV5-1 to TRBJ2-3. The CDR3 runs to 14 residues. CDR1 is SGHRS, CDR2 YFSETQ, per germline. The CDR3 spells CASKISSGTDTQYF.

The CDR3 sequence: CASSQIAGRGELFF. The genes are TRBV7-6 and TRBJ2-2. Germline CDR1 and CDR2: SGHVS and FNYEAQ. The CDR3 runs 14 residues.

The chain is built from TRBV20-1 and TRBJ2-1; TCRdb's D gene call, TRBD1, goes unchecked for lack of DNA. Germline CDR1 reads DFQATT; CDR2 reads SNEGSKA (reference sequence). The CDR3 extends over 11 amino acids. CDR3: CSASTGTGEFF.

The V and J genes are TRBV10-3 and TRBJ1-1. Germline CDR1 ENHRY, CDR2 SYGVKD. This CDR3 contains 14 residues. CDR3 protein: CAIGPGGLNTEAFF.

This rearrangement joins TRBV5-1 to TRBJ1-2; TCRdb designates TRBD1, a call that cannot be tested without DNA. Germline CDR1 SGHRS, CDR2 YFSETQ. The CDR3 contains 13 residues. The CDR3 region is CASSYTGYDGYTF.

The chain has TRBV6-6 and TRBJ2-7; TCRdb designates TRBD1, a call that cannot be tested without DNA. Germline CDR1 reads MNHNY; CDR2 reads SVGAGI (reference sequence). The CDR3 contains 12 residues. The CDR3 loop reads CASSPGADEQYF.

This rearrangement joins TRBV30 to TRBJ2-7; TCRdb's D call, TRBD2, is unchecked because there is no DNA. This CDR3 has 15 residues. Germline V gene data show CDR1 as GTSNPN and CDR2 as SVGIG (reference sequence). The CDR3 loop reads CAWYTPGQGSYEQYF.

J is TRBJ2-1 and V is TRBV9; TCRdb proposes TRBD2, but this gene call is untestable without DNA. CDR1 SGDLS and CDR2 YYNGEE come from the germline V gene. The CDR3 loop spans 14 amino acids. The CDR3 loop reads CASSVGSGRSEQFF.

V gene TRBV9 combines with J gene TRBJ1-1; there is no DNA to check the TCRdb D call of TRBD1. Germline assignment: CDR1 SGDLS and CDR2 YYNGEE. This CDR3 region has 16 residues. The chain's CDR3 is CASSAGTTGESIGAFF.

The chain links TRBV5-1 to TRBJ2-1; TCRdb lists TRBD1, though no DNA is available to test this call. The CDR3 length is 15 residues. Per germline, CDR1 SGHRS and CDR2 YFSETQ. CDR3 residues: CASSFLVVGVDEQFF.

The chain couples TRBV4-2 to TRBJ2-4; TCRdb's D call of TRBD1 is untestable without DNA. The CDR3 totals 17 residues. CDR1 LGHNA and CDR2 YNFKEQ come from the germline V gene. CDR3 region: CASSQDAGTRSKNIQYF.